Sequencing of this T cell receptor beta chain was carried out in a study of cytomegalovirus exposure and HLA in healthy donors. This clone was seen just once. In the PCR, 60 Vbeta and 13 Jbeta primers were used. The repertoire was sequenced with immunoSEQ multiplex PCR; TCRdb's copy has only in-frame clones and lacks some. Here the sample spans some 130,000 clones, about 74% being singletons. Germline CDR1 SGHAT, CDR2 FQNNGV. Trimming took 3 bases from V and 3 from J; bases not matched to a gene: 19. There are 19 residues in the CDR3. The gene calls are TRBV11-2 and TRBJ2-5, with TRBD1 matching 7 bases. The clonotype originates from a male donor in good health and CMV-seronegative. The sequencing input was PBMCs. The CDR3 DNA reads as TGTGCCAGCAGCTTTAGTGGGGGAACCGGGACAGCCGCAAAAGAGACCCAGTACTTC. Its translation is CASSFSGGTGTAAKETQYF.